This passage covers 13 T cell receptor beta chains from one sample sequenced in a study of T cell repertoires in cytomegalovirus infection. TCRdb used MiXCR to reprocess the reads, holding one entry per CDR3 protein. Among about 700,000 distinct CDR3 sequences listed, roughly 30% were seen once. The antigens of these receptors remain unknown. The source was cultured PBMCs, collected from culture after CMV antigen stimulation. These receptors came from a human donor in good health (CMV status not recorded). Some clones in this sample may be carry-over from other donors' samples.

This sequence joins TRBV19 and TRBJ1-6; maybe TRBD1 (5 bases). This CDR3 has 14 residues. Trimming stripped 5 bases from V and 6 bases from J, with 11 bases between. Germline V gene data show CDR1 as LNHDA and CDR2 as SQIVND (reference sequence). The CDR3 loop reads CASSLTVANSPLHF. CDR3 DNA sequence: TGTGCCAGTAGTCTGACAGTGGCTAATTCACCCCTCCACTTT.

There are a few counts of this clonotype. The chain recombines TRBV7-9 with TRBJ2-2, with D perhaps given as TRBD1 or TRBD2 (6 bases each). The ends were cut back, 6 bases at V and 6 bases at J, with 14 bases in the middle. The CDR3 extends over 14 amino acids. The germline V gene encodes CDR1 SEHNR and CDR2 FQNEAQ (reference sequence). CDR3 in amino acids: CASSSGATAGELFF. CDR3 nucleotides: TGTGCCAGCAGTTCGGGGGCCACGGCCGGGGAGCTGTTTTTT.

This clonotype was seen only a few times. In nucleotides, the CDR3 is TGTGCCAGCAGCTTAGGGGCGGGGGCGGGTACACCCCTCCACTTT. Amino acid sequence: CASSLGAGAGTPLHF. The V and J genes are TRBV7-2 and TRBJ1-6; perhaps TRBD1 as D (6 bases). Germline V CDR1 and CDR2: SGHTA, FQGNSA. This CDR3 has 15 residues. V was shortened by 1 base and J by 11 bases, with 15 bases between the two germline ends.

This clonotype appeared a few times. V gene TRBV4-1 combines with J gene TRBJ1-1; D is ambiguous. Germline V gene sequence: CDR1 MGHRA, CDR2 YSYEKL. CDR3 size: 13 residues. Trimming left V 4 bases short and J 5 bases short, with 11 bases between. The DNA for the CDR3 is TGCGCCAGCAGCCCACGTGAGTGGACTGAAGCTTTCTTT. Residues: CASSPREWTEAFF.

CDR3 sequence reads: CASSFGASTEQFF. CDR3 nucleotides: TGTGCCAGCAGCTTTGGGGCTAGCACTGAGCAGTTCTTC. The chain carries TRBV7-2 and TRBJ2-1, with D perhaps matching TRBD1 or TRBD2 (5 bases each). V gave up 3 bases and J gave up 9 bases, with 12 bases separating them. CDR3 length equals 13 residues. CDR1 SGHTA and CDR2 FQGNSA come from the germline V gene.

This clonotype was seen ten or more times. V gene TRBV7-2 combines with J gene TRBJ2-7; 8 bases align to TRBD1. The CDR3 has 13 amino acids. CDR1 is SGHTA, CDR2 FQGNSA, per germline. V trimming: 3 bases; J trimming: 6 bases; junction bases outside the gene matches: 4. The CDR3 is CASSLGQAREQYF. As DNA, the CDR3 is TGTGCCAGCAGCTTGGGACAGGCACGCGAGCAGTACTTC.

The rearrangement uses TRBV10-3 and TRBJ1-4; no definite D call. The V end lost 10 bases, the J end lost 8 bases, and 17 bases lay between the germline ends. Germline CDR1 ENHRY, CDR2 SYGVKD. The CDR3 length is 13 residues. The CDR3 loop reads CASREGSGEKLFF. The CDR3 DNA reads TGTGCCAGCCGGGAAGGGAGTGGCGAAAAACTGTTTTTT.

This clonotype was detected a few times. The V and J genes are TRBV27 and TRBJ2-3; the match to TRBD1 covers 9 bases. Germline values: CDR1 MNHEY, CDR2 SMNVEV (reference sequence). V lost 6 bases and J lost 3; bases outside the gene matches: 7. The CDR3 totals 15 residues. CDR3 residues: CASSHRDRVTDTQYF. The CDR3 DNA is TGTGCCAGCAGCCACCGGGACAGGGTGACAGATACGCAGTATTTT.

The genes are TRBV19 and TRBJ1-3; D remains ambiguous. In germline, CDR1 is LNHDA, CDR2 SQIVND (reference sequence). This CDR3 is 15 amino acids long. V dropped 2 bases and J dropped 0 bases, with 8 bases sitting between them. The CDR3 region has the DNA TGTGCCAGTAGTATACCCAGGAGCTCTGGAAACACCATATATTTT. Its translation: CASSIPRSSGNTIYF. Variable domain in full (rest from reference TRBV19 and TRBJ1-3): DGGITQSPKYLFRKEGQNVTLSCEQNLNHDAMYWYRQDPGQGLRLIYYSQIVNDFQKGDIAEGYSVSREKKESFPLTVTSAQKNPTAFYLCASSIPRSSGNTIYFGEGSWLTVV.

In its sample, this clonotype was seen a few times. This chain links TRBV4-1 with TRBJ2-5, with D hard to call. This CDR3 spans 15 amino acids. CDR1 is MGHRA, CDR2 YSYEKL, per germline. The V and J ends lost 0 bases and 1 base respectively, with 9 bases between them. CDR3 residues: CASSQEKPFQETQYF. The CDR3 DNA follows: TGCGCCAGCAGCCAAGAAAAGCCTTTCCAAGAGACCCAGTACTTC.

The chain combines TRBV7-2 with TRBJ2-5; D not certain. Germline values: CDR1 SGHTA, CDR2 FQGNSA. V lost 3 bases and J lost 1, with 9 bases in between. The CDR3 is 14 amino acids. The chain's CDR3 is CASSFSAIQETQYF. CDR3 DNA sequence: TGTGCCAGCAGCTTTTCTGCCATCCAAGAGACCCAGTACTTC.

The sample holds many counts of this clonotype. V and J are TRBV7-9 and TRBJ1-1; TRBD1 agrees at 7 bases. Germline V gene data show CDR1 as SEHNR and CDR2 as FQNEAQ (reference sequence). With 6 bases clipped from V and 4 bases from J, the junction kept 2 bases outside the gene matches. The CDR3 length is 12 residues. In DNA form, the CDR3 reads TGTGCCAGCAGTTCAGGGGGCACTGAAGCTTTCTTT. Its protein product is CASSSGGTEAFF.

This clonotype showed up just a few times. This sequence joins TRBV12-3 or TRBV12-4 and TRBJ2-3; D is unresolved. V was clipped by 7 bases and J by 6 bases, with 20 bases between them. This CDR3 is 15 amino acids long. The CDR3 region is CASTYQLAPQDTQYF. Written as DNA, the CDR3 is TGTGCCAGCACCTACCAGTTGGCTCCCCAGGATACGCAGTATTTT.